These 26 T cell receptor beta chains were all obtained from the same sample, sequenced in a study of T cells after yellow fever vaccination. A single record per CDR3 protein comes from TCRdb applying MiXCR to the 5' RACE reads. The sample shows 400,000 to 450,000 distinct CDR3 sequences, roughly a sixth of them seen only once. This sample comprised PBMCs, obtained before the yellow fever booster vaccination. The source is a man younger than 35 who received the YFV17D yellow fever vaccine.

V gene TRBV6-5 combines with J gene TRBJ2-1; 10 positions match TRBD1. The V and J ends lost 2 bases and 5 bases, in that order; junction bases with no gene match: 3. The CDR3 consists of 15 residues. Germline CDR1 is MNHEY and CDR2 is SVGAGI. CDR3 in amino acids: CASSYPGTGDNEQFF. CDR3 coding DNA: TGTGCCAGCAGTTACCCCGGGACAGGGGACAATGAGCAGTTCTTC.

This clonotype was found a few times. V usage is TRBV5-1 and J usage is TRBJ2-1, with 8 bases matching TRBD2. Per germline, CDR1 SGHRS and CDR2 YFSETQ. V lost 6 bases, J lost 8 bases, and 10 bases stayed unmatched. This CDR3 contains 14 residues. CDR3: CASTWGLEGDEQFF. The CDR3 DNA reads TGCGCCAGCACTTGGGGACTAGAAGGAGATGAGCAGTTCTTC.

This chain connects TRBV20-1 to TRBJ2-1; 8 nucleotides match TRBD2. CDR1 is DFQATT, CDR2 SNEGSKA, per germline (reference sequence). The CDR3 extends over 13 amino acids. V trimming: 4 bases; J trimming: 7 bases; junction bases outside the gene matches: 6. In DNA form, the CDR3 reads TGCAGTGCTACTCGGGGGGGCCGGAATGAGCAGTTCTTC. Protein product: CSATRGGRNEQFF.

The chain couples TRBV14 to TRBJ2-3; either TRBD1 or TRBD2 may fit D (6 bases each). CDR1 is SGHDN, CDR2 FVKESK, per germline. The CDR3 has 16 amino acids. V dropped 3 bases and J dropped 1 base, with 14 bases sitting between them. The CDR3 reads CASSHWSRGGTDTQYF. CDR3 coding DNA: TGTGCCAGCAGCCATTGGAGTAGGGGGGGCACAGATACGCAGTATTTT.

The chain combines TRBV9 with TRBJ1-1, with D maybe TRBD1 (5 bases). The CDR3 totals 13 residues. V was pared by 7 bases and J by 1 base, with 11 bases between. Germline CDR1 is SGDLS and CDR2 is YYNGEE. CDR3 loop: CASPTEENTEAFF. DNA for the CDR3: TGTGCCAGCCCGACAGAGGAGAACACTGAAGCTTTCTTT.

J is TRBJ1-6 and V is TRBV6-2 or TRBV6-3; 9 bases fit TRBD1. Germline values: CDR1 MNHEY, CDR2 SVGEGT. There are 13 residues in the CDR3. V shed 4 bases, J shed 10 bases, and the junction held 2 bases outside the gene matches. The CDR3: CASSWTGVSPLHF. Written as DNA, the CDR3 is TGTGCCAGCAGTTGGACAGGGGTATCACCCCTCCACTTT.

The chain has TRBV10-3 and TRBJ1-6; 11 nucleotides align to TRBD1. The CDR3 runs to 19 residues. The germline gives CDR1 ENHRY, CDR2 SYGVKD. The J segment lost 0 bases and the V segment lost 4 bases, leaving 8 bases of the junction unmatched. CDR3 bases: TGTGCCATCAGTGCGCCGGGACAGGGGGTTAGCTCCTATAATTCACCCCTCCACTTT. Translating it yields CAISAPGQGVSSYNSPLHF.

V and J are TRBV4-3 and TRBJ2-7; TRBD1 matches at 8 bases. Germline lookup yields CDR1 LGHNA and CDR2 YSLEER. Trimming cost V 0 bases and J 1 base; bases outside gene matches: 2. The CDR3 has 15 amino acids. The CDR3 DNA sequence: TGCGCCAGCAGCCAAGATAGACAGGGGTCCTACGAGCAGTACTTC. Amino acids: CASSQDRQGSYEQYF.

The J gene is TRBJ2-7, the V gene TRBV27, with a tentative D call TRBD2 (5 bases). V shed 4 bases and J shed 3 bases, with 13 bases lying between them. This CDR3 is built from 14 residues. CDR1 and CDR2 from the germline V gene are MNHEY and SMNVEV (reference sequence). DNA for the CDR3: TGTGCCAGCAGTTCACGAGCGGCTTACTACGAGCAGTACTTC. Translated, it gives CASSSRAAYYEQYF.

The J gene is TRBJ2-1, the V gene TRBV27; 8 bases align to TRBD2. V shed 0 bases and J 7 bases; nucleotides not matched to a gene: 5. In germline, CDR1 is MNHEY, CDR2 SMNVEV (reference sequence). The CDR3 covers 15 residues. The CDR3 loop reads CASSLSAGGVNEQFF. The CDR3 nucleotides read TGTGCCAGCAGTTTATCTGCGGGGGGAGTAAATGAGCAGTTCTTC.

This clonotype was seen more than once but under ten times. The chain couples TRBV20-1 to TRBJ1-1, with D possibly TRBD1 on 5 matching bases. Germline V gives CDR1 DFQATT, CDR2 SNEGSKA (reference sequence). Deletions cut 5 bases from V and 3 bases from J, with 16 bases between. The CDR3 loop spans 14 amino acids. CDR3 amino acids: CSALAGGGDTEAFF. CDR3 nucleotide sequence: TGCAGTGCTTTGGCGGGCGGGGGTGACACTGAAGCTTTCTTT.

The sample holds a few counts of this clonotype. This chain uses TRBV4-3 with TRBJ2-3; 10 nucleotides match TRBD2. The CDR3 runs 17 residues. Trimming took 1 base from V and 0 from J; bases not matched to a gene: 4. In germline, CDR1 is LGHNA, CDR2 YSLEER. The DNA of the CDR3 is TGCGCCAGCAGCCAAGCCGGACTAGCGGCCAGCACAGATACGCAGTATTTT. Translated, it gives CASSQAGLAASTDTQYF.

The V and J genes are TRBV7-8 and TRBJ1-3, with D possibly matching TRBD1 (5 bases). Germline V gene data show CDR1 as SGHVS and CDR2 as FQNEAQ. The length of the CDR3 is 15 residues. V was clipped by 4 bases and J by 0 bases, with 10 bases between them. The CDR3 nucleotides are TGTGCCAGCAGCTGGGGACGCCCCTCTGGAAACACCATATATTTT. Amino acids: CASSWGRPSGNTIYF.

This clonotype turned up a few times. The V call is TRBV25-1, the J call TRBJ2-2, with 8 bases that match TRBD2. This CDR3 spans 17 amino acids. Germline-derived CDR1 and CDR2 are MGHDK and SYGVNS. Trimming at V came to 1 base and at J to 1 base, leaving 5 bases not matched to a gene. The CDR3 protein is CASSEFGGGLNTGELFF. For the CDR3, the DNA is TGTGCCAGCAGTGAATTCGGGGGGGGCTTGAACACCGGGGAGCTGTTTTTT.

The rearrangement joins TRBV20-1 to TRBJ2-3, with D possibly being TRBD1 (5 bases). Germline-derived CDR1 and CDR2 are DFQATT and SNEGSKA (reference sequence). Trimming left V 3 bases short and J 4 bases short, with 11 bases between. The CDR3 spans 13 residues. Here the CDR3 DNA reads TGCAGTGCTAGGGATCTCAGGGCAGATACGCAGTATTTT. It specifies CSARDLRADTQYF.

The chain joins TRBV5-5 to TRBJ2-7; TRBD2 agrees at 13 bases. Per germline, CDR1 SGHKS and CDR2 YYEKEE (reference sequence). This CDR3 is built from 16 residues. The V segment lost 2 bases and the J segment 1 base; nucleotides outside the gene matches: 3. CDR3 loop: CASSFGLAGVSYEQYF. Here the CDR3 DNA reads TGTGCCAGCAGCTTCGGACTAGCGGGGGTGTCCTACGAGCAGTACTTC.

The rearrangement uses TRBV11-2 and TRBJ1-2, with D possibly matching TRBD1 (5 bases). The germline V gene has CDR1 SGHAT and CDR2 FQNNGV. The CDR3 totals 14 residues. V lost 5 bases and J lost 7, with 17 bases in between. In nucleotides, the CDR3 is TGTGCCAGCAGCCCGGGGGGACCAGGGCCTGGCTACACCTTC. It specifies CASSPGGPGPGYTF.

This clonotype was recorded a few times. The chain combines TRBV5-1 with TRBJ2-2; D is uncertain. V was trimmed by 3 bases and J by 6 bases, leaving 12 bases between them. Germline V gene data show CDR1 as SGHRS and CDR2 as YFSETQ. The CDR3 sequence is 14 residues long. CDR3 sequence reads: CASSSFSVPGELFF. The CDR3 DNA is TGCGCCAGCAGCTCGTTCTCTGTACCCGGGGAGCTGTTTTTT.

The chain carries TRBV7-2 and TRBJ1-1; a possible D gene is TRBD1 (6 bases). The length of the CDR3 is 14 residues. CDR1 is SGHTA, CDR2 FQGNSA, per germline. V shed 5 bases and J shed 5 bases, with 15 bases lying between them. CDR3 coding DNA: TGTGCCAGCAGCCGGAGCCGGGGGCTGACTGAAGCTTTCTTT. It specifies CASSRSRGLTEAFF. The entire variable domain, with the rest obtained from reference TRBV7-2 and TRBJ1-1, is as follows: GAGVSQSPSNKVTEKGKDVELRCDPISGHTALYWYRQSLGQGLEFLIYFQGNSAPDKSGLPSDRFSAERTGGSVSTLTIQRTQQEDSAVYLCASSRSRGLTEAFFGQGTRLTVV.

Sample share makes this clonotype medium-sized (0.01 to 0.1%). The rearrangement uses TRBV6-6 and TRBJ2-3; D possibly corresponds to TRBD1 (6 bases). The CDR3 totals 18 residues. Trimming stripped 3 bases from V and 2 bases from J, with 21 bases between. Germline values: CDR1 MNHNY, CDR2 SVGAGI (reference sequence). The CDR3 here is CASSYTSGGQRLTDTQYF. CDR3 in DNA: TGTGCCAGCAGTTATACCTCCGGAGGACAGCGTCTCACAGATACGCAGTATTTT.

This chain connects TRBV19 to TRBJ1-1, with D perhaps matching TRBD1 (5 bases). The CDR3 has 19 amino acids. V gave up 6 bases and J gave up 0 bases, with 26 bases separating them. The germline V gene has CDR1 LNHDA and CDR2 SQIVND (reference sequence). The CDR3 here is CASRPRGGRRQTMNTEAFF. CDR3 DNA: TGTGCCAGTAGACCCCGGGGGGGACGACGACAGACAATGAACACTGAAGCTTTCTTT.

This clonotype was recorded a few times. V gene TRBV5-1 combines with J gene TRBJ2-5; no reliable D call. The CDR3 length is 12 residues. In germline, CDR1 is SGHRS, CDR2 YFSETQ. V was clipped by 3 bases and J by 5 bases, with 8 bases between them. The CDR3 reads CASSYRGETQYF. CDR3 in DNA: TGCGCCAGCAGCTACCGTGGGGAGACCCAGTACTTC.

The chain couples TRBV7-8 to TRBJ1-5, with D tentatively TRBD1 (6 bases). The CDR3 has 18 amino acids. V was pared by 2 bases and J by 1 base, with 18 bases between. Germline lookup yields CDR1 SGHVS and CDR2 FQNEAQ. The CDR3 loop reads CASSLPNTGARSNQPQHF. CDR3 nucleotides: TGTGCCAGCAGCTTACCCAATACGGGGGCCCGGAGCAATCAGCCCCAGCATTTT.

In its sample, this clonotype was seen a few times. This chain links TRBV24-1 with TRBJ2-3; 13 bases agree with TRBD2. This CDR3 has 15 amino acids. CDR1 KGHDR and CDR2 SFDVKD come from the germline V gene. Unmatched junction bases numbered 7, after V lost 9 bases and J lost 5 bases. The CDR3 DNA sequence: TGTGCCACCGGCGGACTAGCGGGGGTGATAGATACGCAGTATTTT. Encoded protein: CATGGLAGVIDTQYF.

This clonotype showed up just a few times. The chain joins TRBV6-2 or TRBV6-3 to TRBJ2-4; 7 positions match TRBD2. Trimming at V came to 6 bases and at J to 1 base, leaving 9 bases not matched to a gene. CDR1 is MNHEY and CDR2 is SVGEGT in the germline V gene. The CDR3 is 16 amino acids. CDR3 nucleotides: TGTGCCAGCAGCACTCGGGGGGAAAGGGCCAAAAACATTCAGTACTTC. Protein: CASSTRGERAKNIQYF.

This clonotype was counted only a few times. The rearrangement uses TRBV25-1 and TRBJ2-1; TRBD1 matches at 7 bases. CDR3 length: 15 amino acids. Trimming cost V 9 bases and J 1 base; bases outside gene matches: 9. In germline, CDR1 is MGHDK, CDR2 SYGVNS. CDR3 in amino acids: CASSDRVASYNEQFF. DNA for the CDR3: TGTGCCAGTTCTGACAGGGTAGCGTCCTACAATGAGCAGTTCTTC.